These 7 T cell receptor beta chains share one sample of origin, sequenced in a study of blood T cell repertoires in COVID-19 (dated by TCRdb to 2018 to 2020). Library method: the immunoSEQ multiplex PCR assay. The table was pulled from immuneACCESS by TCRdb, which kept in-frame rearrangements only. Such tables lose some clones; where checked, under half of the loss comes from unresolved V genes, and the rest has no known cause. The sample yields over 400,000 clones; 80% to 90% were counted once. Roughly 1.4% of the sample is held by the ten biggest clonotypes. Sequencing used peripheral blood. These receptor sequences come from a woman between 25 and 40 years old with active or convalescent COVID-19.

This chain's CDR3 is CASSEAQSWVGQANNYGYTF. CDR3 DNA: TGTGCCAGCAGTGAAGCGCAAAGTTGGGTAGGACAGGCGAATAACTATGGCTACACCTTC. The chain combines TRBV6-1 with TRBJ1-2; 7 positions match TRBD1. The J segment lost 1 base and the V segment lost 0 bases, leaving 17 bases of the junction unmatched. CDR1 and CDR2 (germline): MNHNS, SASEGT. This CDR3 region has 20 residues.

This clone is a singleton in its sample. The J gene is TRBJ2-2, the V gene TRBV27; TRBD1 matches at 11 bases. The CDR3 spans 17 residues. Germline V gene data show CDR1 as MNHEY and CDR2 as SMNVEV (reference sequence). The V segment lost 3 bases and the J segment 5 bases; nucleotides outside the gene matches: 8. CDR3 residues: CASSLFFGQGATGELFF. The CDR3 nucleotides read TGTGCCAGCAGTTTGTTCTTCGGACAGGGGGCTACCGGGGAGCTGTTTTTT.

This chain joins TRBV11-2 and TRBJ1-6, with 9 bases identical to TRBD1. J gave up 9 bases and V 5 bases, and 5 bases lay outside the gene matches. The germline V gene encodes CDR1 SGHAT and CDR2 FQNNGV. This CDR3 contains 14 residues. The CDR3 reads CASSNGQGISPLHF. CDR3 coding DNA: TGTGCCAGCAGCAATGGACAGGGGATTTCACCCCTCCACTTT.

V usage is TRBV10-3 and J usage is TRBJ1-2; 8 bases map to TRBD1. This CDR3 contains 19 residues. V dropped 5 bases and J dropped 8; count of bases not matched to a gene: 25. CDR1 and CDR2 from the germline V gene are ENHRY and SYGVKD. Here the CDR3 reads CAISNRGEQRGRGYGGYTF. Written as DNA, the CDR3 is TGTGCCATCAGTAACAGGGGGGAGCAGAGAGGCAGGGGGTATGGAGGCTACACCTTC.

The J gene is TRBJ1-1, the V gene TRBV10-3; D perhaps matches TRBD1 (5 bases). Germline V gene data show CDR1 as ENHRY and CDR2 as SYGVKD. The length of the CDR3 is 15 residues. The V gene lost 0 bases and the J gene lost 0 bases, with 8 bases spanning the gap. The CDR3 protein is CAISESSRVNTEAFF. The CDR3 region has the DNA TGTGCCATCAGTGAGTCGTCCAGGGTGAACACTGAAGCTTTCTTT.

This rearrangement joins TRBV7-8 to TRBJ1-1, with D hard to call. Trimming pared 5 bases from V and 3 bases from J, leaving 4 bases between. The CDR3 is 11 amino acids. CDR1 and CDR2 from the germline V gene are SGHVS and FQNEAQ. CDR3 sequence reads: CASSPDTEAFF. The CDR3 nucleotides read TGTGCCAGCAGCCCTGACACTGAAGCTTTCTTT.

The CDR3 DNA reads as TGTGCCAGCAGTTACGCGGGCAGCTCCTACGAGCAGTACTTC. Residues: CASSYAGSSYEQYF. V usage is TRBV6-5 and J usage is TRBJ2-7, with D perhaps matching TRBD2 (5 bases). Trimming took off 2 bases at V and 0 bases at J, with 8 bases between the two ends. This CDR3 spans 14 amino acids. Germline loops: CDR1 MNHEY, CDR2 SVGAGI.